This T cell receptor beta chain was retrieved from a study of cytomegalovirus exposure and HLA in healthy donors. PCR was performed using 60 Vbeta and 13 Jbeta primers. Measured with immunoSEQ multiplex PCR; TCRdb has only the in-frame clones, and not every one. The sample holds about 180,000 clones, around 80% seen once. Germline V gene sequence: CDR1 ENHRY, CDR2 SYGVKD. This CDR3 region has 15 residues. Trimming left V 5 bases short and J 2 bases short, with 12 bases between. This chain uses TRBV10-3 with TRBJ2-2, with TRBD1 as a possible D gene (7 bases). Sequencing was done on a sample of PBMCs. This sequence was found in a woman between 40 and 55 years old in good health and CMV-seronegative. As DNA, the CDR3 is TGTGCCATCAGTCAGGGGGGTCCCAACACCGGGGAGCTGTTTTTT. This sequence encodes CAISQGGPNTGELFF.